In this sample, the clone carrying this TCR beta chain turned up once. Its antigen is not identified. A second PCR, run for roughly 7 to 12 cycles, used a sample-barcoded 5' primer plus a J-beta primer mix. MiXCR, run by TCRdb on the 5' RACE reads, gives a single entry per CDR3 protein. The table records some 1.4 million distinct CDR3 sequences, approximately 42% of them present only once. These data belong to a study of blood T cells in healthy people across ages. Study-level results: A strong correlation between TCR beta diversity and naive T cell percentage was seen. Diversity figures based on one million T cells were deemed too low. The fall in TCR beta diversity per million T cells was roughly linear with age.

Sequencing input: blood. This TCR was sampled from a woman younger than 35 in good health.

The CDR3 coding sequence is TGTGCCAGCAGCCTCGGTACTAAGCGAGAGACCCAGTACTTC. It codes for CASSLGTKRETQYF. This chain links TRBV6-5 with TRBJ2-5; no reliable D call. V was shortened by 6 bases and J by 4 bases, with 15 bases between the two germline ends. From germline, CDR1 is MNHEY and CDR2 SVGAGI. The CDR3 has 14 amino acids.